A single sample is the source of the 19 T cell receptor beta chains below, sequenced in a study of cytomegalovirus exposure and HLA in healthy donors. PCR was performed using 60 Vbeta and 13 Jbeta primers. Generated by immunoSEQ multiplex PCR, the TCRdb table keeps only in-frame clones and is missing some. This sample yields about 120,000 clones, of which about three quarters are seen a single time; over 25% belongs to the top ten. The specimen was PBMCs. These receptors originate from a man aged 55 to 70 in good health and CMV-seropositive.

The chain uses TRBV9 and TRBJ1-1, with D possibly matching TRBD1 (5 bases). Between the trimmed V and J ends, which lost 0 bases and 5 bases, there was a span of 11 bases. Germline V lookup: CDR1 SGDLS, CDR2 YYNGEE. The CDR3 spans 14 residues. This chain's CDR3 is CASSVVQGRTEAFF. The CDR3 DNA follows: TGTGCCAGCAGCGTAGTGCAGGGCCGGACTGAAGCTTTCTTT.

V usage is TRBV5-6 and J usage is TRBJ2-7; D may be TRBD1 (6 bases). This CDR3 comprises 13 residues. CDR1 and CDR2 from the germline V gene are SGHDT and YYEEEE. Trimming took off 4 bases at V and 5 bases at J, with 13 bases between the two ends. CDR3 region: CASSRDRPDEQYF. CDR3 nucleotide sequence: TGTGCCAGCAGCCGTGACAGGCCAGACGAGCAGTACTTC.

V usage is TRBV19 and J usage is TRBJ2-3; a weak D match, TRBD1 (6 bases). Looked up from germline, CDR1 is LNHDA and CDR2 is SQIVND (reference sequence). This CDR3 contains 15 residues. Trimming cost V 9 bases and J 6 bases, with 22 bases left between them. The CDR3 loop reads CASRPRGSVPDTQYF. Here the CDR3 DNA reads TGTGCCAGCCGGCCCAGGGGTTCCGTCCCCGATACGCAGTATTTT.

A single count supports this clone. The chain combines TRBV5-4 with TRBJ2-5; 9 bases line up with TRBD1. The DNA matches TRBJ2-7 better at its end, which makes the J call doubtful. This CDR3 has 13 amino acids. CDR1 is SGHNT and CDR2 is YYREEE in the germline V gene (reference sequence). The CDR3 spells CASSRDREGEQYF. CDR3 coding DNA: TGTGCCAGCAGCCGGGACAGGGAGGGCGAGCAGTACTTC.

V gene TRBV6-5 combines with J gene TRBJ1-2; 7 bases are a match to TRBD1. Germline V gene data show CDR1 as MNHEY and CDR2 as SVGAGI. The CDR3 has 14 amino acids. With V trimmed by 6 bases and J by 6 bases, 10 bases remained unmatched. The CDR3 DNA is TGTGCCAGCAGCCCGAGGGGGGACAGAGATGGCTACACCTTC. It yields the protein CASSPRGDRDGYTF.

This clone was seen once. The chain is built from TRBV15 and TRBJ1-1; 7 positions agree with TRBD1. The ends lost 2 bases at V and 6 bases at J; junction bases unmatched: 6. The germline CDR1 and CDR2 sequences are LNHNV and YYDKDF (reference sequence). The CDR3 has 14 residues. CDR3 DNA sequence: TGTGCCACCAGCAGAACAAGACAGGGCCCTGAAGCTTTCTTT. Protein product: CATSRTRQGPEAFF. Combining the CDR3 with reference TRBV15 and TRBJ1-1 gives the whole variable domain DAMVIQNPRYQVTQFGKPVTLSCSQTLNHNVMYWYQQKSSQAPKLLFHYYDKDFNNEADTPDNFQSRRPNTSFCFLDIRSPGLGDTAMYLCATSRTRQGPEAFFGQGTRLTVV.

V is TRBV11-2 and J is TRBJ2-5; the D is unclear. The CDR3 has 14 residues. CDR1 is SGHAT, CDR2 FQNNGV, per germline. Trimming pared 3 bases from V and 4 bases from J, leaving 12 bases between. The CDR3 region is CASSFLVLGETQYF. CDR3 DNA: TGTGCCAGCAGCTTTCTAGTGTTAGGAGAGACCCAGTACTTC.

The rearrangement links TRBV29-1 to TRBJ2-2; D is possibly TRBD2 (6 bases). CDR1 is SQVTM, CDR2 ANQGSEA, per germline. The CDR3 is 14 amino acids. V shed 5 bases and J shed 2 bases, with 12 bases lying between them. The CDR3 here is CSVQQAGNTGELFF. The CDR3 region has the DNA TGCAGCGTTCAACAAGCGGGTAACACCGGGGAGCTGTTTTTT.

The rearrangement uses TRBV29-1 and TRBJ1-1; D not certain. Looked up from germline, CDR1 is SQVTM and CDR2 is ANQGSEA. The CDR3 extends over 13 amino acids. The germline V and J ends were trimmed by 2 bases and 3 bases, with 10 bases remaining between them. The DNA of the CDR3 is TGCAGCGTTGAATCTGAACATTACACTGAAGCTTTCTTT. Translated, it gives CSVESEHYTEAFF.

This rearrangement joins TRBV18 to TRBJ2-3; D uncertain. The germline V and J ends were trimmed by 8 bases and 1 base, with 10 bases remaining between them. This CDR3 region has 13 residues. CDR1 and CDR2 from the germline V gene are KGHSH and LQKENI. The CDR3 spells CASRPGGTDTQYF. CDR3 DNA sequence: TGTGCCAGCCGACCAGGCGGCACAGATACGCAGTATTTT. Full variable domain (rest looked up from reference TRBV18 and TRBJ2-3): NAGVMQNPRHLVRRRGQEARLRCSPMKGHSHVYWYRQLPEEGLKFMVYLQKENIIDESGMPKERFSAEFPKEGPSILRIQQVVRGDSAAYFCASRPGGTDTQYFGPGTRLTVL.

The rearrangement links TRBV5-1 to TRBJ2-5, with TRBD1 identical over 7 bases. CDR3 length equals 15 residues. Germline V gives CDR1 SGHRS, CDR2 YFSETQ. The ends lost 2 bases at V and 2 bases at J; junction bases unmatched: 6. The chain's CDR3 is CASSLTPTGQETQYF. For the CDR3, the DNA is TGCGCCAGCAGCTTAACACCGACAGGGCAAGAGACCCAGTACTTC. The variable domain in full, completed from reference TRBV5-1 and TRBJ2-5, reads KAGVTQTPRYLIKTRGQQVTLSCSPISGHRSVSWYQQTPGQGLQFLFEYFSETQRNKGNFPGRFSGRQFSNSRSEMNVSTLELGDSALYLCASSLTPTGQETQYFGPGTRLLVL.

V usage is TRBV4-2 and J usage is TRBJ2-1; the match to TRBD2 covers 10 bases. There are 16 residues in the CDR3. The V gene end was trimmed by 4 bases and the J gene end by 4 bases; junction bases not matched to a gene: 7. The germline V gene has CDR1 LGHNA and CDR2 YNFKEQ. The CDR3 coding sequence is TGTGCCAGCAGCCGCTCTAGCGGGGGAGTATACAATGAGCAGTTCTTC. It translates to CASSRSSGGVYNEQFF.

There are a few counts of this clone. The chain uses TRBV7-9 and TRBJ1-1, with a possible D match to TRBD1 (5 bases). This CDR3 spans 16 amino acids. CDR1 and CDR2 from the germline V gene are SEHNR and FQNEAQ (reference sequence). V lost 3 bases to trimming and J lost 5 bases, with 19 bases between them. CDR3 nucleotide sequence: TGTGCCAGCAGCTTGTGGGGCCAGGGAATTGGAACTGAAGCTTTCTTT. Translation gives CASSLWGQGIGTEAFF.

V is TRBV27 and J is TRBJ1-6; D gene ambiguous. CDR1 is MNHEY and CDR2 is SMNVEV in the germline V gene (reference sequence). CDR3 length: 14 residues. V lost 5 bases and J lost 8, with 13 bases in between. The DNA of the CDR3 is TGTGCCAGCAGTCCCCGGCGGGGTGATTCACCCCTCCACTTT. It yields the protein CASSPRRGDSPLHF.

The chain carries TRBV7-9 and TRBJ1-1; tentatively, D is TRBD1 (6 bases). V lost 6 bases to trimming and J lost 5 bases, with 19 bases between them. Germline-derived CDR1 and CDR2 are SEHNR and FQNEAQ (reference sequence). CDR3 length: 15 residues. The CDR3 reads CASSSDRPSRTEAFF. The CDR3 DNA reads as TGTGCCAGCAGTTCCGACAGGCCCTCGAGAACTGAAGCTTTCTTT. Variable domain in full (rest from reference TRBV7-9 and TRBJ1-1): DTGVSQNPRHKITKRGQNVTFRCDPISEHNRLYWYRQTLGQGPEFLTYFQNEAQLEKSRLLSDRFSAERPKGSFSTLEIQRTEQGDSAMYLCASSSDRPSRTEAFFGQGTRLTVV.

The CDR3 bases are TGTGCCAGCACCTGGGGACTAGCGAACACCGGGGAGCTGTTTTTT. As protein: CASTWGLANTGELFF. The V gene is TRBV6-5, the J gene TRBJ2-2; TRBD2 agrees at 8 bases. CDR1 and CDR2 (germline): MNHEY, SVGAGI. The CDR3 is 15 amino acids. With V trimmed by 7 bases and J by 0 bases, 4 bases remained unmatched.

The chain is built from TRBV27 and TRBJ1-1, with TRBD1 identical over 9 bases. V shed 3 bases, J shed 5 bases, and the junction held 7 bases outside the gene matches. Germline CDR1 MNHEY, CDR2 SMNVEV (reference sequence). This CDR3 region has 15 residues. The CDR3 sequence is CASSLLGQGGTEAFF. DNA for the CDR3: TGTGCCAGCAGTTTGCTGGGACAGGGAGGTACTGAAGCTTTCTTT.

There are a few counts of this clone. The chain recombines TRBV18 with TRBJ1-3, with no clear D. Per germline, CDR1 KGHSH and CDR2 LQKENI. V was pared by 2 bases and J by 2 bases, with 10 bases between. The CDR3 sequence is 15 residues long. In nucleotides, the CDR3 is TGTGCCAGCTCACCAATCGTGACAACTGGAAACACCATATATTTT. This sequence encodes CASSPIVTTGNTIYF.

J is TRBJ2-2 and V is TRBV2, with TRBD2 matching 12 bases. Looked up from germline, CDR1 is SNHLY and CDR2 is FYNNEI. With 5 bases clipped from V and 0 bases from J, the junction kept 4 bases outside the gene matches. The CDR3 is 17 amino acids. This CDR3 reads CASSQTSGGANTGELFF. The DNA for the CDR3 is TGTGCCAGCAGTCAGACTAGCGGGGGCGCGAACACCGGGGAGCTGTTTTTT.